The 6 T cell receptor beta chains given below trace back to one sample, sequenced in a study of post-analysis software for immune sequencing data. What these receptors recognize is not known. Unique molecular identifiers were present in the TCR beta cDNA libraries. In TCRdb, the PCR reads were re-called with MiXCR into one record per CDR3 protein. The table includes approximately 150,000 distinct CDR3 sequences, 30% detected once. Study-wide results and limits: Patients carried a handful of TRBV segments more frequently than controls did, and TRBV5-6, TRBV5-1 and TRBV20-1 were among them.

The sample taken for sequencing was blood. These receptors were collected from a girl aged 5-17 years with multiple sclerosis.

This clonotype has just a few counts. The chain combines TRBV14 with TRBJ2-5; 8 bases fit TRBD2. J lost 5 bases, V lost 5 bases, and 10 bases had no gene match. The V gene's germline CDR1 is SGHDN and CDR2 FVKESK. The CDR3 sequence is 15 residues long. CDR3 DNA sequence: TGTGCCAGCAGCGACCGGCAGCGGGAGAAGGAGACCCAGTACTTC. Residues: CASSDRQREKETQYF. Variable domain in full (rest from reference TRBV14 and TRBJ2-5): EAGVTQFPSHSVIEKGQTVTLRCDPISGHDNLYWYRRVMGKEIKFLLHFVKESKQDESGMPNNRFLAERTGGTYSTLKVQPAELEDSGVYFCASSDRQREKETQYFGPGTRLLVL.

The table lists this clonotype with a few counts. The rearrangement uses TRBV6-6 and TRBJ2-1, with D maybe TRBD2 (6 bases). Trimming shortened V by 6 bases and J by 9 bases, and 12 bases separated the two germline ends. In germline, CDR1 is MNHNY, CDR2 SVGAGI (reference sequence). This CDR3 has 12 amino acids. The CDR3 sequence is CASSLERVEQFF. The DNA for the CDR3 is TGTGCCAGCAGCCTCGAGCGGGTTGAGCAGTTCTTC.

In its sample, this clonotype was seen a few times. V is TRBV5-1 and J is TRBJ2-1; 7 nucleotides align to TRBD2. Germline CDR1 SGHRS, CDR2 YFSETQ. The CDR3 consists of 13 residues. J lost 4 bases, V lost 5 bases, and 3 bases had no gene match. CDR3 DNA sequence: TGCGCCAGCAGTCATAGCGGGTACAATGAGCAGTTCTTC. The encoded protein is CASSHSGYNEQFF.

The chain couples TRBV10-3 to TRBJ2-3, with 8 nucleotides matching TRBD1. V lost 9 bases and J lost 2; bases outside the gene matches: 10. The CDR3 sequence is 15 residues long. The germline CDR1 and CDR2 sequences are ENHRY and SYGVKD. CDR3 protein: CAMDRERSPTDTQYF. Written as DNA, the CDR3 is TGTGCCATGGACAGGGAAAGGTCCCCCACAGATACGCAGTATTTT.

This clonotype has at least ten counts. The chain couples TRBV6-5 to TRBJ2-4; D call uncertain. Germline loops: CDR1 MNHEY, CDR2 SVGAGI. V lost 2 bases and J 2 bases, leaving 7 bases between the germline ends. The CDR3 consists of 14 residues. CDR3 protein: CASSYSRTKNIQYF. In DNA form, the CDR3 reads TGTGCCAGCAGTTACAGTAGGACCAAAAACATTCAGTACTTC.

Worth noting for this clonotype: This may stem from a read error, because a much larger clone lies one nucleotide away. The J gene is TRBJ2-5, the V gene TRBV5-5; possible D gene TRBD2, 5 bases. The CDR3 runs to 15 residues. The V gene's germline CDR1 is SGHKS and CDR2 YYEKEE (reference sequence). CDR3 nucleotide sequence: TGTGCCTGCAGCTTGGAGGCAGGAAGACCTGTGATGCAGTACTTC. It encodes CACSLEAGRPVMQYF.